The 14 T cell receptor beta chains reported below all come from one sample, sequenced in a study of T cell responses to AZD1222 COVID-19 vaccine. Clones were read by immunoSEQ multiplex PCR, and TCRdb kept only the in-frame ones, dropping some. The table records 100,000 to 150,000 clones, more than 80% of them present only once. Sequences were derived from peripheral blood, sampled 28 days after the second AZD1222 dose. The receptor source for this set is an adult who received the AZD1222 COVID-19 vaccine.

About this clone itself: The junction departs from germline at one end; a sequencing error may be responsible. This chain links TRBV6-5 with TRBJ1-2, with D unresolved. Germline-derived CDR1 and CDR2 are MNHEY and SVGAGI. The CDR3 has 15 residues. DNA of the CDR3: TGTGCCAGCAGTGACTCTGGACGTATCATAGGGGGCTACACCTTC. Translating it yields CASSDSGRIIGGYTF.

This chain joins TRBV18 and TRBJ2-3; either TRBD1 or TRBD2 may supply D (5 bases each). V was shortened by 1 base and J by 4 bases, with 15 bases between the two germline ends. This CDR3 contains 16 residues. Germline CDR1 KGHSH, CDR2 LQKENI. CDR3 bases: TGTGCCAGCTCACCACAGGGACCCCATCCGTCAGATACGCAGTATTTT. The encoded protein is CASSPQGPHPSDTQYF. Looking up the rest from reference TRBV18 and TRBJ2-3 gives the full variable domain: NAGVMQNPRHLVRRRGQEARLRCSPMKGHSHVYWYRQLPEEGLKFMVYLQKENIIDESGMPKERFSAEFPKEGPSILRIQQVVRGDSAAYFCASSPQGPHPSDTQYFGPGTRLTVL.

This rearrangement joins TRBV27 to TRBJ1-4; no clear D gene. Germline V lookup: CDR1 MNHEY, CDR2 SMNVEV (reference sequence). Trimming left V 2 bases short and J 0 bases short, with 13 bases between. This CDR3 region has 17 residues. The CDR3 sequence is CASSLNGFRATNEKLFF. CDR3 nucleotides: TGTGCCAGCAGTTTAAACGGGTTCCGTGCAACTAATGAAAAACTGTTTTTT.

This chain connects TRBV28 to TRBJ2-3; D gene uncertain. This CDR3 contains 15 residues. In germline, CDR1 is MDHEN, CDR2 SYDVKM. V lost 3 bases to trimming and J lost 0 bases, with 10 bases between them. CDR3 DNA sequence: TGTGCCAGCAGTTTCGTCGACATAAGCACAGATACGCAGTATTTT. The encoded protein is CASSFVDISTDTQYF. Complete variable domain (other parts from reference TRBV28 and TRBJ2-3): DVKVTQSSRYLVKRTGEKVFLECVQDMDHENMFWYRQDPGLGLRLIYFSYDVKMKEKGDIPEGYSVSREKKERFSLILESASTNQTSMYLCASSFVDISTDTQYFGPGTRLTVL.

The chain joins TRBV2 to TRBJ2-7; 9 bases map to TRBD1. Losses at the gene ends were 3 bases for V and 7 bases for J; bases not matched to a gene: 10. Germline CDR1 and CDR2: SNHLY and FYNNEI. This CDR3 is 15 amino acids long. The CDR3 DNA follows: TGTGCCAGCAGTGATGAGGGACAGGGTAGAGGGGAGCAGTACTTC. This gives the protein CASSDEGQGRGEQYF.

This chain links TRBV7-2 with TRBJ2-7; TRBD2 matches 7 bases. The V and J ends lost 5 bases and 2 bases, in that order; junction bases with no gene match: 9. Germline CDR1 and CDR2: SGHTA and FQGNSA. This CDR3 spans 15 amino acids. The CDR3 nucleotides are TGTGCCAGCAGCCTATGGGCTAGCGGTGCCTACGAGCAGTACTTC. Translated, it gives CASSLWASGAYEQYF. Full variable domain (missing parts from reference TRBV7-2 and TRBJ2-7): GAGVSQSPSNKVTEKGKDVELRCDPISGHTALYWYRQSLGQGLEFLIYFQGNSAPDKSGLPSDRFSAERTGGSVSTLTIQRTQQEDSAVYLCASSLWASGAYEQYFGPGTRLTVT.

J is TRBJ2-3 and V is TRBV28; a possible D gene is TRBD2 (5 bases). The CDR3 extends over 16 amino acids. Germline CDR1 reads MDHEN; CDR2 reads SYDVKM. V shed 10 bases and J shed 5 bases, with 25 bases lying between them. The CDR3 reads CAIAGAAPDRRDTQYF. In DNA form, the CDR3 reads TGTGCCATTGCGGGTGCGGCCCCGGATAGGCGAGATACGCAGTATTTT. Full variable domain (rest looked up from reference TRBV28 and TRBJ2-3): DVKVTQSSRYLVKRTGEKVFLECVQDMDHENMFWYRQDPGLGLRLIYFSYDVKMKEKGDIPEGYSVSREKKERFSLILESASTNQTSMYLCAIAGAAPDRRDTQYFGPGTRLTVL.

J is TRBJ2-7 and V is TRBV6-5; the D gene is possibly TRBD1 (5 bases). The germline V and J ends were trimmed by 6 bases and 6 bases, with 15 bases remaining between them. Germline values: CDR1 MNHEY, CDR2 SVGAGI. The CDR3 length is 13 residues. This CDR3 is CASSAKGAVEQYF. The DNA for the CDR3 is TGTGCCAGCAGCGCCAAAGGGGCGGTCGAGCAGTACTTC.

This clone was seen more than once but under ten times. In nucleotides, the CDR3 is TGTGCCAGCAGCTTAGATGGCCATAATTACAATGAGCAGTTCTTC. It codes for CASSLDGHNYNEQFF. The chain combines TRBV11-2 with TRBJ2-1; D remains ambiguous. The CDR3 length is 15 residues. V was shortened by 0 bases and J by 4 bases, with 10 bases between the two germline ends. CDR1 is SGHAT, CDR2 FQNNGV, per germline.

Concerning this clone: At the DNA level, this CDR3 is encoded by other sequences in the same sample as well. The V call is TRBV29-1, the J call TRBJ1-2; 7 nucleotides line up with TRBD1. With 7 bases clipped from V and 4 bases from J, the junction kept 3 bases outside the gene matches. The CDR3 has 11 amino acids. CDR1 is SQVTM and CDR2 is ANQGSEA in the germline V gene. Written as DNA, the CDR3 is TGCAGCGGGGGGGACAGCTATGGCTACACCTTC. It codes for CSGGDSYGYTF.

The rearrangement joins TRBV19 to TRBJ1-3; D unresolved. Deletions cut 7 bases from V and 3 bases from J, with 13 bases between. The CDR3 loop spans 14 amino acids. Germline V gene sequence: CDR1 LNHDA, CDR2 SQIVND (reference sequence). The CDR3, as DNA: TGTGCCAGTACCGTAAGGACCCATGGAAACACCATATATTTT. This encodes CASTVRTHGNTIYF.

This chain uses TRBV2 with TRBJ1-6; possibly TRBD1 for D (6 bases). This CDR3 comprises 15 residues. The germline V gene encodes CDR1 SNHLY and CDR2 FYNNEI. V lost 5 bases and J lost 9, with 17 bases in between. In nucleotides, the CDR3 is TGTGCCAGCAGTCCACAGGGAGGTACGATTTCACCCCTCCACTTT. It encodes CASSPQGGTISPLHF.

The CDR3 DNA reads TGCGCCAGCAGCCAACGCAGGGGCGGAGAAAAACTGTTTTTT. It is translated as CASSQRRGGEKLFF. The genes are TRBV4-3 and TRBJ1-4, with D perhaps TRBD1 (6 bases). In germline, CDR1 is LGHNA, CDR2 YSLEER. The ends were cut back, 2 bases at V and 8 bases at J, with 12 bases in the middle. The CDR3 contains 14 residues.

The V and J genes are TRBV4-1 and TRBJ1-6, with D tentatively TRBD1 (6 bases). CDR3 length: 15 residues. Trimming removed 4 bases from V and 7 bases from J, with 14 bases in between. Germline CDR1 reads MGHRA; CDR2 reads YSYEKL. CDR3 in DNA: TGCGCCAGCAGCCCGACCTCTCAGGGGAATTCACCCCTCCACTTT. This encodes CASSPTSQGNSPLHF.